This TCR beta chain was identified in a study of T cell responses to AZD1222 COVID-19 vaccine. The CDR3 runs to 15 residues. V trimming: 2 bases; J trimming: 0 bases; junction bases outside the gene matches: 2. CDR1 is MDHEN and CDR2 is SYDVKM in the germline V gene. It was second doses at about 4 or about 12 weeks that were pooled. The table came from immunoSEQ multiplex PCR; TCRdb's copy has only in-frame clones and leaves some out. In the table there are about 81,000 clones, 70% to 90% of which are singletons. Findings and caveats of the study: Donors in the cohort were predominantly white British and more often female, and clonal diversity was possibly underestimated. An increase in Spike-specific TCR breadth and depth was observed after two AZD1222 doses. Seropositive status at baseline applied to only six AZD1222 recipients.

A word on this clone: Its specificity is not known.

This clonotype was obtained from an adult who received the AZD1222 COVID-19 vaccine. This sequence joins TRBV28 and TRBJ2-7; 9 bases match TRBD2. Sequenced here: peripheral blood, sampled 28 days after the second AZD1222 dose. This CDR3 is CASSLTSGHSYEQYF. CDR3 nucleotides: TGTGCCAGCAGTTTAACTAGCGGGCACTCCTACGAGCAGTACTTC.